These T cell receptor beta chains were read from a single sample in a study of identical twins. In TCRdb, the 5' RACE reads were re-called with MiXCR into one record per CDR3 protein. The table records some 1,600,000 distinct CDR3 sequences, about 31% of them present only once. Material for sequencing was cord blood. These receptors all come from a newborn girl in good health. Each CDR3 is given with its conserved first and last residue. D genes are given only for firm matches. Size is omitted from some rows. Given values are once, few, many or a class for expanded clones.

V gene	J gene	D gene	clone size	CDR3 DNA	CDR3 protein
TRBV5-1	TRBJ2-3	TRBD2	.	TGCGCCAGCAGCTCCCGGCGGGGGGGCCCCACAGATACGCAGTATTTT	CASSSRRGGPTDTQYF
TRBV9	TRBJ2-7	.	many	TGTGCCAGCAGCGGCGGGACAAACTACGAGCAGTACTTC	CASSGGTNYEQYF
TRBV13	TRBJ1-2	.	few	TGTGCCAGCAGCCACCAGATACGGTTGCATGGCTACACCTTC	CASSHQIRLHGYTF
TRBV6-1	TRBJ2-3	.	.	TGTGCCAGCAACCGGGACCTCACAGATACGCAGTATTTT	CASNRDLTDTQYF
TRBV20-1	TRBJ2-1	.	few	TGCAGTGCTCACGGGAGTAACGCCTACAATGAGCAGTTCTTC	CSAHGSNAYNEQFF
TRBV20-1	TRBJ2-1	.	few	TGCAGTGCTATTAGACTAGGAGGGGCCAATGAGCAGTTCTTC	CSAIRLGGANEQFF
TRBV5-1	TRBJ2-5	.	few	TGCGCCAGCAACCTGGGCGGGCAAACGTACCAAGAGACCCAGTACTTC	CASNLGGQTYQETQYF
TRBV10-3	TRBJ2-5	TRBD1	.	TGTGCCATCAGTGAGTCGACAGGGTTGAAAGAGACCCAGTACTTC	CAISESTGLKETQYF
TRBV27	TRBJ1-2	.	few	TGTGCCAGCAGTCCGGCCAGGAACTACTATGGCTACACCTTC	CASSPARNYYGYTF
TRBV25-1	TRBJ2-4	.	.	TGTGCCAGCAGTGACTCTAGGGGAGGGGGGAAAAACATTCAGTACTTC	CASSDSRGGGKNIQYF
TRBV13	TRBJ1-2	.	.	TGTGCCAGCAGCTCCCACCGGGGGCCGTTGGGCTACACCTTC	CASSSHRGPLGYTF
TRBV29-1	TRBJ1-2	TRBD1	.	TGCAGCGTTGAAACCGGGACAGGCCCCTACTATGGCTACACCTTC	CSVETGTGPYYGYTF
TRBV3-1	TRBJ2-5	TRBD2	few	TGTGCCAGCAGCCTAGTGGGACTAGCGGCTGAGCAGTACTTC	CASSLVGLAAEQYF
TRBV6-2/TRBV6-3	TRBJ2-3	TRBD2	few	TGTGCCAGCAGTTACCGCGCTCTAGCGGGGGCCGTAGATACGCAGTATTTT	CASSYRALAGAVDTQYF
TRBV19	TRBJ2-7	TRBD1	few	TGTGCCAGTAGTACGACAGGGGGACTTAACGAGCAGTACTTC	CASSTTGGLNEQYF
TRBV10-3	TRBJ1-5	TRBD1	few	TGTGCCATCAGTCGGAGACCCCAGGGGGCTGATCAGCCCCAGCATTTT	CAISRRPQGADQPQHF